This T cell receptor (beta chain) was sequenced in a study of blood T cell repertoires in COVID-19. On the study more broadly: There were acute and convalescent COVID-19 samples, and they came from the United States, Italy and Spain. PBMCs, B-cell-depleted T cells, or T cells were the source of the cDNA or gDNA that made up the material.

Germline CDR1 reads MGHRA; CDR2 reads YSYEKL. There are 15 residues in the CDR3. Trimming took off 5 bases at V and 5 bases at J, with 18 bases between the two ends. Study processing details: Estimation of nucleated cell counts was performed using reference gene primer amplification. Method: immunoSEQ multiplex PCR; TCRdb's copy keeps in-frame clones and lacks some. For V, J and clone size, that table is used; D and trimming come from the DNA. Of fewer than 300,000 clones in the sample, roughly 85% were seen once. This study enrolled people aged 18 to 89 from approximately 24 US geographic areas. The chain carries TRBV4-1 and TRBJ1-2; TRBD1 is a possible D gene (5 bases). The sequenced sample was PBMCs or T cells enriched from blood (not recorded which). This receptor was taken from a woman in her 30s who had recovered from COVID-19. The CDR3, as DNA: TGCGCCAGCAGCTATGACCCCAGGGACTGGTATGGCTACACCTTC. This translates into CASSYDPRDWYGYTF.